The present entry profiles one T cell receptor (beta chain) with its context. The antigen is not known. The data belong to a study of T-cell reconstitution after alpha-beta-depleted transplantation in children. The CDR3 extends over 16 amino acids. The junction had 10 bases not matched to a gene; V was cut back by 6 bases and J by 6 bases. Germline V gene lookup returns CDR1 MNHNS and CDR2 SASEGT. The authors prepared the TCRbeta library with unique molecular identifiers. Each CDR3 protein gets one entry after TCRdb re-called the PCR reads with MiXCR. In the table there are 70,000 to 95,000 distinct CDR3 sequences, around 18% of which are singletons. General study findings and limits: By one year post-transplant, T-cell counts and diversity largely arose from T cells that were newly produced. Reportedly, alpha-beta T cells present about two months post-transplant originated from several hundred expanded clones of graft origin. TCRbeta diversity was high at day 60 in some patients (a result of surviving recipient T cells and thymic progenitors).

This receptor was identified in a male patient between 2 and 15 years old who had a stem cell transplant for acute lymphoblastic leukemia, so the T cells may come from the graft donor. The chain combines TRBV6-1 with TRBJ2-1, with TRBD2 matching over 11 bases. The sample consisted of PBMCs, mostly from graft donor cells, taken 360 days after TCRalphabeta/CD19-depleted stem cell transplant. The CDR3 is CASSIGTSGNLNEQFF. In DNA form, the CDR3 reads TGTGCCAGCAGCATCGGGACTAGCGGCAATCTCAATGAGCAGTTCTTC.